Reported below is one TCR beta chain. Its antigen is unknown. There are no base qualities to consult, and no much larger clone falls within one base. The immunoSEQ Assay, a bias-controlled multiplex PCR, was used to amplify TCRbeta CDR3 regions from genomic DNA. Processing in the source paper ran as follows. Nucleated cell counts per sample were estimated from amplification of reference gene primers within the assay. Sequence reads were collapsed and filtered to measure the absolute abundance of every unique TCRbeta CDR3 rearrangement. For each sample, productive Simpson clonality was calculated by taking the square root of Simpson's diversity index across productive rearrangements. TCRdb took this table from immuneACCESS and kept in-frame rearrangements with V and J called. Such tables lack part of the clones; where checked against another copy, unresolved V genes explain under half of the gap, and the rest is unexplained. The D gene and trimming were derived from the DNA, and the V and J assignments and clone size from that table. This sample gives more than 200,000 clones in total; 70% to 90% of them show up just once. Roughly 0.69% of the sample comes from the top ten.

These data come from a study of blood T cell repertoires in COVID-19 (dated by TCRdb to about 2020). Notes on the research overall: Collaborator samples came from the United States, Italy and Spain and covered acute and convalescent phases of COVID-19. The prospective study material was composed of cDNA or gDNA derived from T cells, B-cell-depleted T cells, or PBMCs. Deeply sampled blood TCRbeta repertoires from subjects exposed to, actively infected with, or recovered from COVID-19 were included in the dataset. The repertoires were released in a freely available public database meant as a resource for research on the immune response to SARS-CoV-2. Samples came from the ongoing ImmuneRACE study (first 160 participants) plus 1,254 subjects from 6 global collaborators. Sample metadata almost always included a de-identified subject ID, COVID-19 status, age in years and sex. Where HLA class I and class II types were available, the types were taken from metadata supplied by the sample provider, not from assay-based typing. The paper as a whole reports these results and caveats: Clinical and demographic metadata were provided uncurated, with the amount varying by source and participant.

The CDR3 runs 14 residues from the cysteine to the phenylalanine. Of the read, only the CDR3 DNA is kept; its 42 bases are in frame from base 1. The germline V gene yields SQVTM for CDR1 and ANQGSEA for CDR2. V was cut back by 2 bases and J by 3 bases, leaving a gap of 14 bases between them. The collaborating institutions used their own protocols to collect whole blood in K2EDTA tubes. Collaborator samples were shipped for TCRbeta analysis as frozen whole blood, isolated PBMCs, or DNA extracted from either sample type. The source of this sequence is a man aged 40-49 years with acute or convalescent COVID-19. The V and J genes are TRBV29-1 and TRBJ2-7; TRBD1 is a weak D gene call, 5 bases matching. The sequencing input was peripheral blood. At the DNA level, the sequence is TGCAGCGTTGAAAAAGCAGGGATGGGCTACGAGCAGTACTTC. Translated, this is CSVEKAGMGYEQYF.